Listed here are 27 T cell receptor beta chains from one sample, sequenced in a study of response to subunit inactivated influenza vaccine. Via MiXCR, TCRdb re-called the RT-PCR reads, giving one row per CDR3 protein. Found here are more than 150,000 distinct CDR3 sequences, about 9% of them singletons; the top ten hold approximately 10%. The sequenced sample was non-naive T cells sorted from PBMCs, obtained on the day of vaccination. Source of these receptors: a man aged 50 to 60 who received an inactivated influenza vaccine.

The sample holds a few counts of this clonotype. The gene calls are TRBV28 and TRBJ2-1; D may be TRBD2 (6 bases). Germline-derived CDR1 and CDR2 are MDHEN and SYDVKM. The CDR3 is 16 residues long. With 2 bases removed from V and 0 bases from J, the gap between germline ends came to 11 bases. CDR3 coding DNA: TGTGCCAGCAGTTTAGGCGGGACCAACTCCTACAATGAGCAGTTCTTC. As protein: CASSLGGTNSYNEQFF.

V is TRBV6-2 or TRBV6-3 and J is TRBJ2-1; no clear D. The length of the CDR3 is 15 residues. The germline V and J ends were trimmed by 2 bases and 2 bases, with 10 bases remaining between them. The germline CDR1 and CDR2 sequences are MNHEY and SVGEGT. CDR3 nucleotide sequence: TGTGCCAGCAGTTACGCGGCAGGCCCCTACAATGAGCAGTTCTTC. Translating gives CASSYAAGPYNEQFF.

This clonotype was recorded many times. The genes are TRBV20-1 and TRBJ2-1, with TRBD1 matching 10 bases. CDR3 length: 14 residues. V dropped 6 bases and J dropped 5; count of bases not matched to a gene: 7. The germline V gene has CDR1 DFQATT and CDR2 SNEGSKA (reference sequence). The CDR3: CSARQGAKNNEQFF. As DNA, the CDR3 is TGCAGTGCCCGACAGGGGGCGAAAAACAATGAGCAGTTCTTC.

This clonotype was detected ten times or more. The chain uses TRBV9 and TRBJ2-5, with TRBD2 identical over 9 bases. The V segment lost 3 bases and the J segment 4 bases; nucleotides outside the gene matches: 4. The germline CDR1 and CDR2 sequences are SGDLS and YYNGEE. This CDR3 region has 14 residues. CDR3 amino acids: CASSASGRIETQYF. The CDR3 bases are TGTGCCAGCAGCGCCAGCGGGAGGATAGAGACCCAGTACTTC.

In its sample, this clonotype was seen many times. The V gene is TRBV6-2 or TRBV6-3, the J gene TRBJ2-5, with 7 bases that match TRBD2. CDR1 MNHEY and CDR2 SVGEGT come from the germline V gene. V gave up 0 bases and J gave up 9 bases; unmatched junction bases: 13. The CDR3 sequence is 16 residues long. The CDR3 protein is CASSYSAGGTPGAQYF. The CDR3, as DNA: TGTGCCAGCAGTTACTCAGCCGGGGGGACCCCCGGGGCCCAGTACTTC.

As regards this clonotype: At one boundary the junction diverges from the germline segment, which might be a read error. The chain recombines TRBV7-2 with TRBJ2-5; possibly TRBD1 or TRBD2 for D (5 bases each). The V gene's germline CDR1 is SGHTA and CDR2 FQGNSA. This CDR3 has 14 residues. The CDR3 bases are TGTGCCAGCAGCGCACGGGACGGGATCTGGAGAGTAAACTTC. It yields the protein CASSARDGIWRVNF.

This CDR3 is CASSSTLGTGELFF. CDR3 nucleotides: TGTGCCAGCAGTTCTACCCTCGGCACCGGGGAGCTGTTTTTT. The gene calls are TRBV28 and TRBJ2-2; D is uncertain. The CDR3 covers 14 residues. Per the germline V gene, CDR1 is MDHEN and CDR2 is SYDVKM. Trimming removed 4 bases at V and 4 bases at J, with 10 bases between.

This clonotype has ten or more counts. The CDR3 sequence is CSALYQTRGEQFF. In DNA, the CDR3 is TGCAGTGCTCTATACCAGACTAGGGGTGAGCAGTTCTTC. The genes are TRBV20-1 and TRBJ2-1, with a weak D call TRBD2 (6 bases). Trimming cost V 5 bases and J 9 bases, with 17 bases left between them. Germline loops: CDR1 DFQATT, CDR2 SNEGSKA (reference sequence). The CDR3 spans 13 residues.

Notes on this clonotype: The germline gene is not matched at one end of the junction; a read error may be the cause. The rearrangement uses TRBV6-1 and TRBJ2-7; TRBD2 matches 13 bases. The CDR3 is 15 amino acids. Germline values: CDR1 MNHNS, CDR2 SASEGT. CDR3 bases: TGTGACAGCAGAACCAGGACTAGCGGGAGACCCGAGCAGTACTTC. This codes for CDSRTRTSGRPEQYF.

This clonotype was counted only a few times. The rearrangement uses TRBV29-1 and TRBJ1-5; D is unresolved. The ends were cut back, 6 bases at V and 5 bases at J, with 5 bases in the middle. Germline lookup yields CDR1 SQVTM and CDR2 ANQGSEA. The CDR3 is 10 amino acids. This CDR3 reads CSVGDQPQHF. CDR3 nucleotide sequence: TGCAGCGTGGGAGATCAGCCCCAGCATTTT.

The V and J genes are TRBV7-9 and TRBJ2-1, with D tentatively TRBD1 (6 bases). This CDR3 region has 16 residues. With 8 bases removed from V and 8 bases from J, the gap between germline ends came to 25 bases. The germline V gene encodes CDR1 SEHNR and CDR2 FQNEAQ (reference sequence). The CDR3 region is CASAPFWGLGGDEQFF. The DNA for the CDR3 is TGTGCCAGCGCGCCCTTTTGGGGGCTTGGCGGTGATGAGCAGTTCTTC.

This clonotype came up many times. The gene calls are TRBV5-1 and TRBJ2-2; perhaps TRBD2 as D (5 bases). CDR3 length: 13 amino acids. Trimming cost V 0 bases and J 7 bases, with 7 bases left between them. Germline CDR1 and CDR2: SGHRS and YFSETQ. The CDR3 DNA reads TGCGCCAGCAGCTTGGAGCGGTTCGGGGAGCTGTTTTTT. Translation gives CASSLERFGELFF.

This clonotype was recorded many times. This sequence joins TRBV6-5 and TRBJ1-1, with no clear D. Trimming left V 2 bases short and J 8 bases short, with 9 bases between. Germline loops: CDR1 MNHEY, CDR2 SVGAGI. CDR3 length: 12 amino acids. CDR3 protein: CASSYEGREAFF. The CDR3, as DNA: TGTGCCAGCAGTTACGAGGGAAGAGAAGCTTTCTTT.

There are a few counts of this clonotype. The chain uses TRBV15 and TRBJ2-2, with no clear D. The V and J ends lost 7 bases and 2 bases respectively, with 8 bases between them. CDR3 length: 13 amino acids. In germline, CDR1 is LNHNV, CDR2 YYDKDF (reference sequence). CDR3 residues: CATTGVNTGELFF. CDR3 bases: TGTGCCACCACAGGTGTAAACACCGGGGAGCTGTTTTTT.

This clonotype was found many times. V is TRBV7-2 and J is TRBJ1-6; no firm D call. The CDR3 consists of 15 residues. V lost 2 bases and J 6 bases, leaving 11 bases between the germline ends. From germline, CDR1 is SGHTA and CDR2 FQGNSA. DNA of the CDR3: TGTGCCAGCAGCTTATCGTCAGCCCCTAATTCACCCCTCCACTTT. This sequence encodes CASSLSSAPNSPLHF.

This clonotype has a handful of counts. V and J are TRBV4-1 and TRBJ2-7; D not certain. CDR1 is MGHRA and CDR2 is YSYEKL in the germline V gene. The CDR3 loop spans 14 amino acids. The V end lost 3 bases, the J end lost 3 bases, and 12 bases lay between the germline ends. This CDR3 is CASSQATSHYEQYF. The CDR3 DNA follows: TGCGCCAGCAGCCAGGCCACCTCTCACTACGAGCAGTACTTC.

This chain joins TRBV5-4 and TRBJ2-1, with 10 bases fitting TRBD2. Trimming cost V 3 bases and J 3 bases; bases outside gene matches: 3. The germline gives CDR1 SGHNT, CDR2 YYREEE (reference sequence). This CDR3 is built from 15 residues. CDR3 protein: CASSSPSGGYNEQFF. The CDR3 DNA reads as TGTGCCAGCAGCTCACCTAGCGGGGGCTACAATGAGCAGTTCTTC. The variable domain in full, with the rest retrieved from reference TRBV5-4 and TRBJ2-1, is ETGVTQSPTHLIKTRGQQVTLRCSSQSGHNTVSWYQQALGQGPQFIFQYYREEENGRGNFPPRFSGLQFPNYSSELNVNALELDDSALYLCASSSPSGGYNEQFFGPGTRLTVL.

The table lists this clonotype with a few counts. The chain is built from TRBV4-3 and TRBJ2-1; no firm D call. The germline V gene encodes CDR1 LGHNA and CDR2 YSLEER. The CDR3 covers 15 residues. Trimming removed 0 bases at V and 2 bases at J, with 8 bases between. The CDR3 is CASSQDPHPYNEQFF. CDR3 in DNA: TGCGCCAGCAGCCAAGATCCCCACCCCTACAATGAGCAGTTCTTC.

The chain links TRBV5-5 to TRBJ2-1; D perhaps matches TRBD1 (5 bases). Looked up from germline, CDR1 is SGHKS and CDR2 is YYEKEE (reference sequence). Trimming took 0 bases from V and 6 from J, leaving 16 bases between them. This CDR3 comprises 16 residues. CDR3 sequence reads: CASSLGGFGAGNEQFF. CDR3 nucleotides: TGTGCCAGCAGCTTGGGGGGCTTTGGGGCCGGCAATGAGCAGTTCTTC.

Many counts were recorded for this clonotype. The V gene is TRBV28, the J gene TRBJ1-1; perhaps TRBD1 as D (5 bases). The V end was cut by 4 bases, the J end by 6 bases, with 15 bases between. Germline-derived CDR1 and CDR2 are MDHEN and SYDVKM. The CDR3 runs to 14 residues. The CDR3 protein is CASSSFRGTAEAFF. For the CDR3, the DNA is TGTGCCAGCAGTTCATTTCGGGGCACAGCTGAAGCTTTCTTT.

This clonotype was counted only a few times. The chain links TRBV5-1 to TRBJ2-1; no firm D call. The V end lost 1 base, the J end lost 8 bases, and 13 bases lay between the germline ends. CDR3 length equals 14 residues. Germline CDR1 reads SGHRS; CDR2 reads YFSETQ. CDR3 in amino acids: CASSLFLGSDEQFF. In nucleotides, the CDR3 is TGCGCCAGCAGCTTGTTTTTAGGGTCGGATGAGCAGTTCTTC.

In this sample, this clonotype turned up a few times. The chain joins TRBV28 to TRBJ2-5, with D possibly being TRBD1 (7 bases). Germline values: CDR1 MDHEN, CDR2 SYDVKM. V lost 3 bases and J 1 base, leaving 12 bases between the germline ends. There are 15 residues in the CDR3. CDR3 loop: CASSFAGGSQETQYF. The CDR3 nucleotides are TGTGCCAGCAGTTTCGCAGGGGGGAGCCAAGAGACCCAGTACTTC.

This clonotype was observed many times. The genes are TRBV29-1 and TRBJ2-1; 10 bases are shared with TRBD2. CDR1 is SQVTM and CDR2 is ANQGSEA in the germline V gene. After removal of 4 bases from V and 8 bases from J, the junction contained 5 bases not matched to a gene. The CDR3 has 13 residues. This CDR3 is CSVGQRGGYEQFF. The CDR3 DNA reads TGCAGCGTTGGTCAGCGGGGGGGCTATGAGCAGTTCTTC.

CDR3 sequence (DNA): TGTGCCAGCAGCCCGGCCTTAGGCAGCCCCCAGGAAGCTTTCTTT. Amino acids: CASSPALGSPQEAFF. The rearrangement joins TRBV7-9 to TRBJ1-1; no definite D call. This CDR3 contains 15 residues. Per the germline V gene, CDR1 is SEHNR and CDR2 is FQNEAQ (reference sequence). Between the trimmed V and J ends, which lost 5 bases and 8 bases, there was a span of 21 bases.

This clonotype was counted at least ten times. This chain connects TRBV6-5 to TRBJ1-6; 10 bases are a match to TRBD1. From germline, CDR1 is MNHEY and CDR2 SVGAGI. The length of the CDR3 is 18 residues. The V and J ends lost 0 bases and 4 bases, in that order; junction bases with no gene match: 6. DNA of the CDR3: TGTGCCAGCAGTTACTCAAAGACAGGGGGCATTTATAATTCACCCCTCCACTTT. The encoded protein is CASSYSKTGGIYNSPLHF.

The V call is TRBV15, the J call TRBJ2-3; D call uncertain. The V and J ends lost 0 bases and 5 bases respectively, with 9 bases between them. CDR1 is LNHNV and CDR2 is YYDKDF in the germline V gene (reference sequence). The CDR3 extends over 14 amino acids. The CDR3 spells CATSRDIGGDTQYF. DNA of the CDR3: TGTGCCACCAGCAGAGATATTGGTGGAGATACGCAGTATTTT. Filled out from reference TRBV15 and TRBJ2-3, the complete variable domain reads DAMVIQNPRYQVTQFGKPVTLSCSQTLNHNVMYWYQQKSSQAPKLLFHYYDKDFNNEADTPDNFQSRRPNTSFCFLDIRSPGLGDTAMYLCATSRDIGGDTQYFGPGTRLTVL.

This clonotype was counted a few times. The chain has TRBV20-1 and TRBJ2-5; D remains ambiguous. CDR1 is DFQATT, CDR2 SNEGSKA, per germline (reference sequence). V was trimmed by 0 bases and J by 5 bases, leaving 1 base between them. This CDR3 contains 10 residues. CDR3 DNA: TGCAGTGCTAGAGACGAGACCCAGTACTTC. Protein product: CSARDETQYF.